This TCR beta chain was captured by sequencing in a study of blood T cell repertoires in COVID-19 (dated by TCRdb to the early 2020s). Turning to the overall study: Collaborator samples came from the United States, Italy and Spain and covered acute and convalescent phases of COVID-19. A de-identified subject ID, COVID-19 status, age in years and sex were almost always included in the sample metadata. Where HLA class I and class II types were available, the types were taken from metadata supplied by the sample provider, not from assay-based typing. The samples were drawn from two sources: the first 160 participants of the ongoing ImmuneRACE study, and about 1,300 subjects contributed by 6 global collaborators. A freely available public database, intended as a resource for researchers studying the immune response to SARS-CoV-2, is where the repertoires were released. The prospective study material was composed of cDNA or gDNA derived from T cells, B-cell-depleted T cells, or PBMCs. Deeply sampled blood TCRbeta repertoires from subjects exposed to, actively infected with, or recovered from COVID-19 were included in the dataset. Here is what the overall study found, with its caveats: The amount of clinical and demographic metadata varied by source and participant and was provided uncurated.

Based on the germline V gene, the CDR1 and CDR2 sequences are MNHNS and SASEGT. From cysteine to phenylalanine, the CDR3 is 15 amino acids long. The retained sequence is limited to the CDR3, 45 bases, with the frame set at the first base. Clipping removes 3 bases from V and 4 bases from J, with 8 as the unmatched junction base count. Whole blood was collected in K2EDTA tubes by collaborating institutions according to the institutions' own protocols. For TCRbeta analysis, collaborator samples were shipped as frozen whole blood, as isolated PBMCs, or as DNA extracted from either sample type. The immunoSEQ Assay, a bias-controlled multiplex PCR, was used to amplify TCRbeta CDR3 regions from genomic DNA. Per the authors' processing: Nucleated cell counts per sample were estimated from amplification of reference gene primers within the assay. Sequence reads were collapsed and filtered to measure the absolute abundance of every unique TCRbeta CDR3 rearrangement. For each sample, productive Simpson clonality was calculated by taking the square root of Simpson's diversity index across productive rearrangements. Drawn from immuneACCESS, this table holds only the in-frame rearrangements with V and J called that TCRdb kept. Clones are partly lost; checked studies trace under half to an unresolved V gene and leave the rest unexplained. V, J and clone size are taken as reported in that table, and D and trimming were inferred from the DNA itself. Recorded for this sample are about 49,000 clones; approximately 85% of them occurred a single time. Approximately 14% of the sample goes to the ten largest clones.

Comments on this clone: Its antigen remains undetermined. One base away there is no much larger clone; base qualities are not given.

The receptor's source is a human donor in a cohort sampled during active COVID-19. The source material was peripheral blood. The sequence links TRBV6-1 to TRBJ2-5; a stretch of 7 junction bases matches TRBD1. At the DNA level, the sequence is TGTGCCAGCAGTGAGGGCTCCTCAGGGGGAGAGACCCAGTACTTC. Its protein is CASSEGSSGGETQYF.